This T cell receptor (beta chain) is from a study of siplizumab effects on memory and regulatory T cells. Findings of the study overall: The study found that siplizumab significantly reduced alloreactive sequences traceable to unstimulated CD4+ memory cells. Proliferating siplizumab-culture Tregs lacked confirmation of suppressive function. Just a small share of alloreactive clones was traced back to unstimulated subsets.

The V end was cut by 2 bases, the J end by 2 bases, with 3 bases between. The CDR3 consists of 12 residues. CDR1 is WSHSY, CDR2 SAAADI, per germline. In the case of this clone: The antigen is not known.

Assay used: immunoSEQ multiplex PCR; TCRdb lists only in-frame clones, some missing. This table holds over 70,000 clones, 95% found once. The V and J genes are TRBV10-2 and TRBJ1-2; D remains unclear. The TCR sequence derives from a human donor in good health. The sample comprised CD8+ T cells sorted from blood. CDR3 sequence: CASSERNYGYTF. CDR3 nucleotide sequence: TGCGCCAGCAGTGAGAGAAACTATGGCTACACCTTC.